The rows below give T cell receptor beta chains drawn from one sample of a study of identifying expanded T cells in peripheral blood. TCRdb's table, derived via immunoSEQ multiplex PCR, lists solely in-frame clones and lacks some. The table shows roughly 90,000 clones, with about 88% occurring only once. Sequences were obtained from blood. Receptors originate from a person aged 18 to 75 in good health. CDR3s include the opening cysteine and the closing phenylalanine or tryptophan. The order of the fields is V gene, J gene, clone size, CDR3 protein. Clone size is not always given. Where it is, it says once, few, many or a class for expanded clones.

TRBV7-2	TRBJ1-1	-	CASSRIPGNTEAFF
TRBV4-3	TRBJ1-4	-	CASSHRRALNEKLFF
TRBV7-2	TRBJ1-1	-	CASSPGPLEAFF
TRBV18	TRBJ2-1	-	CASSPAAGYNEQFF
TRBV7-8	TRBJ2-5	once	CASSFKRGSAVQETQYF
TRBV30	TRBJ1-6	-	CAWADWYSPLHF
TRBV11-3	TRBJ2-7	-	CASSHYGTGQYPANDEQYF
TRBV27	TRBJ1-1	-	CASRGVANTEAFF
TRBV6-5	TRBJ1-2	once	CASLGQDYGYTF
TRBV30	TRBJ1-4	-	CAWSVPELAARAKLFF
TRBV6-1	TRBJ1-1	once	CASSEAVAGATEAFF
TRBV7-2	TRBJ1-2	-	CASSLSPGFDYGYTF
TRBV4-1	TRBJ1-4	once	CASSQPFGGGEREKLFF
TRBV5-5	TRBJ1-2	few	CASSSDPGGVRDYGYTF
TRBV10-1	TRBJ2-5	-	CASSAGGQETQYF
TRBV6-5	TRBJ1-4	-	CASSERQGGKLFF
TRBV30	TRBJ1-5	few	CAWSRRTGLNQPQHF
TRBV10-2	TRBJ2-5	-	CASSAGLGAEQETQYF
TRBV11-2	TRBJ1-1	-	CASSGDRNTEAFF
TRBV7-6	TRBJ1-4	-	CASSGKQGATNEKLFF
TRBV5-4	TRBJ2-7	-	CASSFKGAHNEQYF
TRBV4-1	TRBJ2-5	-	CASSVLLQETQYF
TRBV7-9	TRBJ1-4	once	CASSLTATGREKLFF